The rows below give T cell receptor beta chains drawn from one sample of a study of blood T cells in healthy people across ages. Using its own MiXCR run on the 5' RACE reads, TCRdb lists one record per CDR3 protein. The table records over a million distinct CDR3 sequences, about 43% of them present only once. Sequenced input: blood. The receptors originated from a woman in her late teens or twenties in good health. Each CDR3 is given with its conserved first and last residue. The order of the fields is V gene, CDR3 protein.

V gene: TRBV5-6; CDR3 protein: CASSSLDQPQHF
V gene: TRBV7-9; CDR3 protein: CASSGGLGTTYNEQYF
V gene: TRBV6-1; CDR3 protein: CASSEKGQRTQYF
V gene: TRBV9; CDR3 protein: CASSLAGGQGEQYF
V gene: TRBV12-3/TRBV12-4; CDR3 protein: CASTRGTHTEAFF
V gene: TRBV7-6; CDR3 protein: CASSPRDSGNTIYF
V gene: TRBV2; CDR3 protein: CASSGNTVNTEAFF
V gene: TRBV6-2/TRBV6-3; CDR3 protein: CASSGLRGPAREQYF
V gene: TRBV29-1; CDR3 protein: CSVLTGVANTGELFF
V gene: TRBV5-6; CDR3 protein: CASSFWPPNEKLFF
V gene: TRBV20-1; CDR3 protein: CSARDPGTSGNEQFF
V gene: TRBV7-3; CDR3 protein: CASSRKGGGDNMNTEAFF
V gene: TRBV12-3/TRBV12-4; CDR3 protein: CASSPRAGGTYEQYF
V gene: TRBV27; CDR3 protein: CASSFKGRTYNEQFF
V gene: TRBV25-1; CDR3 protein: CASSFPGPDEKLFF
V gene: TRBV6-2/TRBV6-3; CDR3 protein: CASSDANRDYGYTF
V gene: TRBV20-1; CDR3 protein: CSARDPNRRDYGYTF
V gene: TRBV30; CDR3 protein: CAWKASGSQNEQFF
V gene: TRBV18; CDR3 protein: CASSQGPAGSSYEQYF
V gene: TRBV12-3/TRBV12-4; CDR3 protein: CASSLVPGQVSTDTQYF
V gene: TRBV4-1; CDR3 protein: CASSLTDRGTDTQYF
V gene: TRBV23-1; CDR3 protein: CASSQSLGGMNTEAFF
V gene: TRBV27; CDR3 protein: CASSLNGDQETQYF
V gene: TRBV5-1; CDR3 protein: CASSLLAGSNNEQFF
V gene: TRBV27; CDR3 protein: CASSFISSYNEQFF
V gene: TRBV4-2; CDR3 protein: CASSQELAGRNNEQFF